What follows are 16 T cell receptor beta chains derived from one specimen sequenced in a study of shared clonotypes between healthy human individuals. The protocol was immunoSEQ multiplex PCR, while the TCRdb copy is restricted to in-frame clones and leaves out a portion. The profile shows around 1 million clones, approximately 76% of them singletons. The material sequenced was memory CD4+ T cells sorted from blood. Indicated subset: CD45RA-negative fraction. These receptor sequences come from a young man in good health.

This chain joins TRBV19 and TRBJ2-7; 14 nucleotides agree with TRBD2. Germline CDR1 reads LNHDA; CDR2 reads SQIVND (reference sequence). The CDR3 covers 17 residues. Trimming at V came to 5 bases and at J to 1 base, leaving 7 bases not matched to a gene. The CDR3 nucleotides are TGTGCCAGTAGTCCTACAGGACTAGCGGGAGGATCCTACGAGCAGTACTTC. Residues: CASSPTGLAGGSYEQYF.

The chain combines TRBV5-4 with TRBJ2-2, with TRBD2 matching 9 bases. Germline V gene data show CDR1 as SGHNT and CDR2 as YYREEE (reference sequence). V shed 0 bases, J shed 2 bases, and the junction held 8 bases outside the gene matches. CDR3 size: 18 residues. The CDR3 nucleotides are TGTGCCAGCAGCTTGGGATTAGCGGGGGTTAAAAACACCGGGGAGCTGTTTTTT. Translation: CASSLGLAGVKNTGELFF. Using reference TRBV5-4 and TRBJ2-2 for the parts outside the CDR3, the full variable domain is ETGVTQSPTHLIKTRGQQVTLRCSSQSGHNTVSWYQQALGQGPQFIFQYYREEENGRGNFPPRFSGLQFPNYSSELNVNALELDDSALYLCASSLGLAGVKNTGELFFGEGSRLTVL.

Only one count was recorded for this clone. The chain couples TRBV7-2 to TRBJ2-7, with D possibly matching TRBD1 (6 bases). Germline CDR1 SGHTA, CDR2 FQGNSA. The CDR3 length is 13 residues. V was pared by 6 bases and J by 2 bases, with 11 bases between. This CDR3 is CASSRDMTYEQYF. The DNA for the CDR3 is TGTGCCAGCAGTCGGGACATGACCTACGAGCAGTACTTC.

The J gene is TRBJ2-7, the V gene TRBV30; D may correspond to TRBD1 or TRBD2 (6 bases each). The V end was cut by 0 bases, the J end by 1 base, with 10 bases between. The CDR3 has 14 residues. In germline, CDR1 is GTSNPN, CDR2 SVGIG (reference sequence). CDR3 in DNA: TGTGCCTGGAGTGTAAGGGGGAGGTCCTACGAGCAGTACTTC. Protein sequence: CAWSVRGRSYEQYF. Full variable domain (remainder filled in from reference TRBV30 and TRBJ2-7): SQTIHQWPATLVQPVGSPLSLECTVEGTSNPNLYWYRQAAGRGLQLLFYSVGIGQISSEVPQNLSASRPQDRQFILSSKKLLLSDSGFYLCAWSVRGRSYEQYFGPGTRLTVT.

The chain is built from TRBV5-4 and TRBJ1-3; unclear D gene. Germline-derived CDR1 and CDR2 are SGHNT and YYREEE (reference sequence). Trimming cost V 8 bases and J 4 bases, with 10 bases left between them. The length of the CDR3 is 12 residues. Here the CDR3 reads CASSTGGNTIYF. In DNA form, the CDR3 reads TGTGCCAGTTCTACCGGGGGAAACACCATATATTTT.

The chain links TRBV5-4 to TRBJ1-1; D possibly corresponds to TRBD1 (6 bases). The ends were cut back, 2 bases at V and 3 bases at J, with 11 bases in the middle. The CDR3 is 14 amino acids. Germline V lookup: CDR1 SGHNT, CDR2 YYREEE (reference sequence). The CDR3: CASSFGGVDTEAFF. The CDR3 coding sequence is TGTGCCAGCAGCTTCGGGGGCGTAGACACTGAAGCTTTCTTT.

This rearrangement joins TRBV19 to TRBJ1-5, with unresolved D. V was trimmed by 4 bases and J by 1 base, leaving 8 bases between them. Germline-derived CDR1 and CDR2 are LNHDA and SQIVND (reference sequence). The CDR3 totals 14 residues. CDR3 sequence: CASSRAYSNQPQHF. The DNA for the CDR3 is TGTGCCAGTAGTAGGGCCTACAGCAATCAGCCCCAGCATTTT.

This clone was observed once. This chain links TRBV9 with TRBJ2-3; D gene unclear. The CDR3 loop spans 13 amino acids. Germline V gene data show CDR1 as SGDLS and CDR2 as YYNGEE. V lost 3 bases to trimming and J lost 3 bases, with 8 bases between them. Here the CDR3 reads CASSATLTDTQYF. CDR3 sequence (DNA): TGTGCCAGCAGCGCCACATTGACAGATACGCAGTATTTT.

The chain recombines TRBV10-2 with TRBJ2-2; D is unclear. Trimming took off 7 bases at V and 1 base at J, with 10 bases between the two ends. CDR1 and CDR2 from the germline V gene are WSHSY and SAAADI. CDR3 length: 14 amino acids. The CDR3: CASIPDGNTGELFF. CDR3 nucleotides: TGCGCCAGCATCCCCGACGGGAACACCGGGGAGCTGTTTTTT.

The J gene is TRBJ2-7, the V gene TRBV15; weak D call: TRBD2 (5 bases). The V end lost 0 bases, the J end lost 4 bases, and 7 bases lay between the germline ends. CDR3 length: 13 residues. Per the germline V gene, CDR1 is LNHNV and CDR2 is YYDKDF (reference sequence). The CDR3 loop is CATSRDSGYEQYF. In DNA form, the CDR3 reads TGTGCCACCAGCAGAGATTCGGGGTACGAGCAGTACTTC.

This clone has just a few counts. The J gene is TRBJ1-1, the V gene TRBV10-1; 8 positions match TRBD1. Germline V lookup: CDR1 WNHNN, CDR2 SYGVQD (reference sequence). V trimming: 5 bases; J trimming: 4 bases; junction bases outside the gene matches: 6. The CDR3 spans 14 residues. The DNA of the CDR3 is TGCGCCAGCAGTCCATCAGGGGGCCCCACTGAAGCTTTCTTT. Encoded protein: CASSPSGGPTEAFF.

The chain links TRBV10-3 to TRBJ1-2; D is unresolved. This CDR3 comprises 14 residues. V was trimmed by 3 bases and J by 1 base, leaving 9 bases between them. Germline assignment: CDR1 ENHRY and CDR2 SYGVKD. The CDR3 DNA reads as TGTGCCATCAGTGATGGGGTGAATAACTATGGCTACACCTTC. It translates to CAISDGVNNYGYTF.

The chain carries TRBV5-1 and TRBJ2-3; 7 bases line up with TRBD2. Germline assignment: CDR1 SGHRS and CDR2 YFSETQ. After removal of 0 bases from V and 2 bases from J, the junction contained 3 bases not matched to a gene. The CDR3 sequence is 15 residues long. The CDR3, as DNA: TGCGCCAGCAGCTTGGATAGCGGGCCCACAGATACGCAGTATTTT. As protein: CASSLDSGPTDTQYF.

The J gene is TRBJ2-1, the V gene TRBV7-2; the D call may be TRBD1 or TRBD2 (6 bases each). Germline CDR1 is SGHTA and CDR2 is FQGNSA. With 6 bases removed from V and 2 bases from J, the gap between germline ends came to 14 bases. This CDR3 comprises 15 residues. Here the CDR3 reads CASSSEGGPYNEQFF. The DNA for the CDR3 is TGTGCCAGCAGTTCCGAAGGGGGGCCCTACAATGAGCAGTTCTTC. Filled out from reference TRBV7-2 and TRBJ2-1, the complete variable domain reads GAGVSQSPSNKVTEKGKDVELRCDPISGHTALYWYRQSLGQGLEFLIYFQGNSAPDKSGLPSDRFSAERTGGSVSTLTIQRTQQEDSAVYLCASSSEGGPYNEQFFGPGTRLTVL.

Notes on this clone: This may stem from a read error, because a much larger clone lies one nucleotide away. The same CDR3 can be traced to other DNA sequences in this sample. This chain connects TRBV10-3 to TRBJ2-7; D unclear. Germline lookup yields CDR1 ENHRY and CDR2 SYGVKD. The V end lost 2 bases, the J end lost 2 bases, and 1 base lay between the germline ends. The CDR3 is made up of 11 amino acids. Here the CDR3 DNA reads TGTGCCATCAGTGAGGCCTACGAGCAGTACTTC. As protein: CAISEAYEQYF.

A few counts support this clone. J is TRBJ1-1 and V is TRBV21-1; the table names TRBD1, a call not compared with the DNA. TRBV21-1 is marked as a pseudogene. The CDR3 is 16 amino acids. The CDR3 loop reads CASSRTRGHKNTEAFF. The CDR3 DNA reads as TGTGCCAGCAGCCGGACCAGGGGGCACAAGAACACTGAAGCTTTCTTT.